The rows below give T cell receptor beta chains drawn from one sample of a study of blood T cell repertoires in COVID-19. Data came from immunoSEQ multiplex PCR; TCRdb stores just in-frame clones and leaves some out. The sample consists of 250,000 or so clones, approximately 80% of them appearing once. Sequencing was carried out using peripheral blood. The source is a woman in her 70s with acute or convalescent COVID-19. CDR3s include the opening cysteine and the closing phenylalanine or tryptophan. D genes are given only for firm matches. Part of the rows lack a size; the others show once, few, many or a class for expanded clones.

j_call clone_size d_call v_call cdr3_nt cdr3_aa
TRBJ1-2 - - TRBV6-5 TGTGCCAGCAGTTACGGGGCCTCGGGTGGCTACACCTTC CASSYGASGGYTF
TRBJ1-4 - - TRBV27 TGTGCCAGCAGTTCCTCAGGGGACGGGGAAAAACTGTTTTTT CASSSSGDGEKLFF
TRBJ2-2 - - TRBV5-1 TGCGCCAGCAGCTTGGAAGGAGGTCGCACCGGGGAGCTGTTTTTT CASSLEGGRTGELFF
TRBJ1-2 - - TRBV4-2 TGTGCCAGCAGCCAGGGCGCGGGGGGGAGTAACTATGGCTACACCTTC CASSQGAGGSNYGYTF
TRBJ2-1 - TRBD2 TRBV5-4 TGTGCCAGCAGCCCTGCCTGGCGGGGGGGCTTAAATGAGCAGTTCTTC CASSPAWRGGLNEQFF
TRBJ2-7 - - TRBV11-3 TGTGCCAGCAGCTTAAACGGGGGATGGCAGTACTTC CASSLNGGWQYF
TRBJ1-6 - TRBD1 TRBV28 TGTGCCAGCAGTTTTGGGACAGGGGGCCTCCGCTCCTATAATTCACCCCTCCACTTT CASSFGTGGLRSYNSPLHF
TRBJ1-3 - TRBD1 TRBV28 TGTGCCAGCAGTTTAGGGACAGGGACTTACAAGACCATATATTTT CASSLGTGTYKTIYF
TRBJ1-2 - - TRBV6-6 TGTGCCAGCAGTTCGGGGGGCACCTCTAACTATGGCTACACCTTC CASSSGGTSNYGYTF
TRBJ1-2 - - TRBV25-1 TGTGCCAGCCGAGCTAACAGGGAATTGTCTGGCTACACCTTC CASRANRELSGYTF
TRBJ1-1 - TRBD1 TRBV30 TGTGCCTGGAGTGTAACAGGGGGTCTCGCTTTCTTT CAWSVTGGLAFF
TRBJ2-1 - - TRBV2 TGTGCCAGCACTAAGTTCCTTTTTGGGACATCGGTAGTCAATGAGCAGTTCTTC CASTKFLFGTSVVNEQFF
TRBJ1-2 - - TRBV10-3 TGTGCCATCAGTGAGAGCGCAGGGAGGGCCTATGGCTACACCTTC CAISESAGRAYGYTF
TRBJ1-4 - - TRBV29-1 TGCAGCGTGCGGGAAGGGTTGGCCCAAACTAATGAAAAACTGTTTTTT CSVREGLAQTNEKLFF
TRBJ1-4 few - TRBV19 TGTGCCAGTAGTATATTCGGCGACACTGGAACTAGCGGAAAACTGTTTTTT CASSIFGDTGTSGKLFF
TRBJ1-2 - - TRBV4-3 TGCGCCAGCAGCCAAGATGCAGGGTCGGATGGCTACACCTTC CASSQDAGSDGYTF
TRBJ1-6 - TRBD1 TRBV27 TGTGCCAGCAGTTTAAGGCTCGGGACAGGGGCGCACTATAATTCACCCCTCCACTTT CASSLRLGTGAHYNSPLHF
TRBJ2-1 - TRBD1 TRBV2 TGTGCCAGCACTATTGGGGACAGCACCTACAATGAGCAGTTCTTC CASTIGDSTYNEQFF
TRBJ2-3 - - TRBV10-2 TGCGCCAGCAGTGGGTCACGGGATCGGGTTCTCACAGATACGCAGTATTTT CASSGSRDRVLTDTQYF
TRBJ1-5 - TRBD1 TRBV19 TGTGCCAGTACCTACCTCGACAGGGGCAGCAATCAGCCCCAGCATTTT CASTYLDRGSNQPQHF
TRBJ2-2 - TRBD2 TRBV2 TGTGCCAGCAGTGTTTTAGGACTAGCGGGGGCGAACACCGGGGAGCTGTTTTTT CASSVLGLAGANTGELFF
TRBJ1-5 - - TRBV12-2 TGTGCAAGTCGCTCCGGGACAGGGACATGGGCGGGCAATCAGCCCCAGCATTTT CASRSGTGTWAGNQPQHF
TRBJ1-5 - TRBD1 TRBV7-9 TGTGCCAGCAGCAGTGATACAGGGGGACTTAGCAATCAGCCCCAGCATTTT CASSSDTGGLSNQPQHF
TRBJ2-5 - TRBD2 TRBV4-2 TGTGCCAGCAGCCAACTTGGGACTAGTGCTCAAGAGACCCAGTACTTC CASSQLGTSAQETQYF
TRBJ2-6 once - TRBV19 TGTGCCAGTAGTAGAGACATCTCTGGGGCCAACGTCCTGACTTTC CASSRDISGANVLTF
TRBJ1-2 once - TRBV7-2 TGTGCCAGCAGCCGGGGCGCGGACAGCCCCTATGGCTACACCTTC CASSRGADSPYGYTF
TRBJ1-2 - TRBD1 TRBV9 TGTGCCAGCAGCGTAGGACAGGGGGACTATGGCTACACCTTC CASSVGQGDYGYTF
TRBJ1-4 - - TRBV19 TGTGCCAGTAGTCCAGTTACTAATGAAAAACTGTTTTTT CASSPVTNEKLFF
TRBJ1-2 - - TRBV7-2 TGTGCCAGCACTTCGACCAGGGGTGGCTACACCTTC CASTSTRGGYTF
TRBJ2-2 - - TRBV18 TGTGCCAGCTCACTACAGGGCTCCGGGGAGCTGTTTTTT CASSLQGSGELFF
TRBJ1-3 - - TRBV6-5 TGTGCCAGCATCAAAGAGGGGGCTGGAAACACCATATATTTT CASIKEGAGNTIYF